The rows below give T cell receptor beta chains drawn from one sample of a study of cytomegalovirus exposure and HLA in healthy donors. The method was immunoSEQ multiplex PCR; TCRdb's version includes in-frame clones alone and lacks a portion of them. There are approximately 150,000 clones in the sample; 64% occur only once, and 2.5% to 3.5% lies in the top ten. Sequencing was performed on PBMCs. The source is a woman aged 25 to 39 in good health and CMV-seropositive. CDR3s include the opening cysteine and the closing phenylalanine or tryptophan. The order of the fields is D gene, V gene, clone size, J gene, CDR3 DNA, CDR3 protein. The D gene is left open where the match is weak. Only some rows state a clone size, as once, few, many or a class for expanded clones.

D: TRBD1; V: TRBV19; size: .; J: TRBJ1-5; DNA: TGTGCCAGTAGTATAGGACAGGGGAATCAGCCCCAGCATTTT; CDR3: CASSIGQGNQPQHF
D: .; V: TRBV27; size: few; J: TRBJ1-1; DNA: TGTGCCAGCGGACTGATACAGGGGAACACTGAAGCTTTCTTT; CDR3: CASGLIQGNTEAFF
D: TRBD1; V: TRBV6-5; size: few; J: TRBJ2-7; DNA: TGTGCCAGCAGTTACTCACCGGGGACAGGGGAGTACTTC; CDR3: CASSYSPGTGEYF
D: .; V: TRBV29-1; size: few; J: TRBJ1-1; DNA: TGCAGCGTTGCGTCCCGCAGAAACACTGAAGCTTTCTTT; CDR3: CSVASRRNTEAFF
D: TRBD1; V: TRBV6-4; size: .; J: TRBJ1-2; DNA: TGTGCCAGCAGTGACTCCTTAGGGACAGGTGGCTACACCTTC; CDR3: CASSDSLGTGGYTF
D: TRBD2; V: TRBV27; size: few; J: TRBJ2-7; DNA: TGTGCCAGCGGGTGGACTAGCGGGAGTTCCTACGAGCAGTACTTC; CDR3: CASGWTSGSSYEQYF
D: TRBD1; V: TRBV9; size: .; J: TRBJ1-1; DNA: TGTGCCAGCAGCGTCGACAGGGGGTTCGCGACTGAAGCTTTCTTT; CDR3: CASSVDRGFATEAFF
D: .; V: TRBV6-6; size: .; J: TRBJ1-6; DNA: TGTGCCAGCAGTTACTCTGGGGGGAGTTCACCCCTCCACTTT; CDR3: CASSYSGGSSPLHF
D: .; V: TRBV4-2; size: .; J: TRBJ1-5; DNA: TGTGCCAGCAGCCAAGATGTGGGGGCAGGTCAGCCCCAGCATTTT; CDR3: CASSQDVGAGQPQHF
D: .; V: TRBV30; size: .; J: TRBJ2-1; DNA: TGTGCCTGGAGTGATGGCCGCTCCTACAATGAGCAGTTCTTC; CDR3: CAWSDGRSYNEQFF
D: .; V: TRBV4-1; size: .; J: TRBJ1-1; DNA: TGCGCCAGCAGCCAAGGGCCCGCGGGGAACACTGAAGCTTTCTTT; CDR3: CASSQGPAGNTEAFF
D: TRBD1; V: TRBV7-8; size: .; J: TRBJ1-6; DNA: TGTGCCAGCAGCCACAGGGACAGGGGGAATTCCCCCCTCCACTTT; CDR3: CASSHRDRGNSPLHF
D: .; V: TRBV21-1; size: few; J: TRBJ2-2; DNA: TGTGCCAGCAGCAAGGCTACTAGCCCGCCCGGGGAGCTGTTTTTT; CDR3: CASSKATSPPGELFF
D: .; V: TRBV6-1; size: .; J: TRBJ1-1; DNA: TGTGCCAGCAGTGTACAGGTAGGCGACACTGAAGCTTTCTTT; CDR3: CASSVQVGDTEAFF
D: .; V: TRBV5-1; size: .; J: TRBJ2-5; DNA: TGCGCCAGCAGCTTGGGGTCGTCGGGATACGGGACCCAGTACTTC; CDR3: CASSLGSSGYGTQYF
D: .; V: TRBV5-1; size: .; J: TRBJ2-7; DNA: TGCGCCAGCAGCTTGGTCCAGGGGGGTAACGAGCAGTACTTC; CDR3: CASSLVQGGNEQYF
D: .; V: TRBV7-9; size: .; J: TRBJ2-4; DNA: TGTGCCAGCAGCTCCCAAGGCGGGGCCAAAAACATTCAGTACTTC; CDR3: CASSSQGGAKNIQYF